The clone carrying this TCR beta chain showed up many times. Its antigen is not identified. This sample was taken from a study of T cell repertoires in cytomegalovirus infection. The overall study: From public TCR beta signatures came an indication of both CMV infection and matching HLA type.

TCRdb itself ran the reads through MiXCR, one entry per CDR3 protein. The table has 180,000 or so distinct CDR3 sequences, about 15% seen once. Study-level points and caveats: There were HLA-C-restricted CMV-specific TCR beta clonotypes dominating the ex vivo response. Public TCR beta family frequency separated CMV-and-HLA carriers, including in an independent cohort.

The CDR3 runs to 12 residues. Germline assignment: CDR1 MNHEY and CDR2 SVGEGT. Trimming removed 5 bases at V and 4 bases at J, with 8 bases between. This chain joins TRBV6-2 or TRBV6-3 and TRBJ1-2; D is possibly TRBD1 (5 bases). Input material: CD8+ T cells from PBMCs. The TCR was taken from a human donor in good health (CMV status not recorded). Some clones in this sample may be carry-over from other donors' samples. The CDR3 here is CASSLDSYGYTF. CDR3 coding DNA: TGTGCCAGCAGTCTTGACAGCTATGGCTACACCTTC.